One and the same sample provided the 20 T cell receptor beta chains below, sequenced in a study of T cell responses to AZD1222 COVID-19 vaccine. TCRdb's copy holds only in-frame clones and misses some; the assay was immunoSEQ multiplex PCR. This table holds roughly 91,000 clones, approximately 90% found once. This material consisted of peripheral blood, taken on day 0 of AZD1222 vaccination. The receptors here all came from an adult in good health.

The rearrangement uses TRBV6-2 or TRBV6-3 and TRBJ1-1; D might be TRBD1 (6 bases). The V end was cut by 5 bases, the J end by 1 base, with 11 bases between. The germline CDR1 and CDR2 sequences are MNHEY and SVGEGT. This CDR3 is built from 14 residues. The CDR3 loop is CASSLGQPNTEAFF. The CDR3 DNA reads as TGTGCCAGCAGTCTCGGACAGCCGAACACTGAAGCTTTCTTT.

The V call is TRBV9, the J call TRBJ1-2; weak D call: TRBD1 (6 bases). The germline V and J ends were trimmed by 4 bases and 5 bases, with 15 bases remaining between them. Germline V gene sequence: CDR1 SGDLS, CDR2 YYNGEE. This CDR3 region has 14 residues. The CDR3 is CASSLDRNFYGYTF. The CDR3 DNA sequence: TGTGCCAGCAGCCTTGACAGGAACTTTTATGGCTACACCTTC.

The chain carries TRBV11-3 and TRBJ1-1; D is unresolved. The germline gives CDR1 SGHNT, CDR2 YENEEA. The CDR3 loop spans 14 amino acids. V was cut by 0 bases and J by 8 bases, with 13 bases left in between. The CDR3 nucleotides read TGTGCCAGCAGCTTAGATCGCCCGGCCCGGGAAGCTTTCTTT. This sequence encodes CASSLDRPAREAFF.

The chain couples TRBV11-1 to TRBJ2-7; TRBD2 matches at 7 bases. The CDR3 totals 13 residues. The germline V gene encodes CDR1 SGHAT and CDR2 FQDESV (reference sequence). V was pared by 5 bases and J by 4 bases, with 5 bases of the junction left unmatched. CDR3 DNA sequence: TGTGCCAGCAGCCCCGCTAGCGGTTACGAGCAGTACGTC. Its translation is CASSPASGYEQYV.

The chain recombines TRBV10-3 with TRBJ1-4; the match to TRBD1 covers 8 bases. J was trimmed by 8 bases and V by 5 bases; bases with no gene match: 7. This CDR3 comprises 14 residues. CDR1 and CDR2 (germline): ENHRY, SYGVKD. Here the CDR3 DNA reads TGTGCCATCAGTAGGACAGGGAGTGAAGAAAAACTGTTTTTT. This gives the protein CAISRTGSEEKLFF.

This chain links TRBV6-2 or TRBV6-3 with TRBJ2-3; D is ambiguous. The CDR3 has 15 amino acids. V gave up 6 bases and J gave up 1 base, with 14 bases separating them. CDR1 and CDR2 (germline): MNHEY, SVGEGT. In DNA form, the CDR3 reads TGTGCCAGCAGCTTAACCAGACTTGGCACAGATACGCAGTATTTT. Amino acid sequence: CASSLTRLGTDTQYF.

The V call is TRBV11-2, the J call TRBJ2-5; 7 positions match TRBD2. CDR1 and CDR2 from the germline V gene are SGHAT and FQNNGV. The CDR3 has 15 residues. The junction had 9 bases not matched to a gene; V was cut back by 3 bases and J by 5 bases. The CDR3 is CASSLNAGAMETQYF. The CDR3 bases are TGTGCCAGCAGCTTGAATGCGGGAGCAATGGAGACCCAGTACTTC. Supplemented by reference TRBV11-2 and TRBJ2-5, the full variable domain reads EAGVAQSPRYKIIEKRQSVAFWCNPISGHATLYWYQQILGQGPKLLIQFQNNGVVDDSQLPKDRFSAERLKGVDSTLKIQPAKLEDSAVYLCASSLNAGAMETQYFGPGTRLLVL.

The chain carries TRBV4-3 and TRBJ2-1; D is ambiguous. The CDR3 covers 11 residues. Germline V lookup: CDR1 LGHNA, CDR2 YSLEER. Trimming removed 0 bases from V and 9 bases from J, with 3 bases in between. CDR3 sequence: CASSQESEQFF. The DNA for the CDR3 is TGCGCCAGCAGCCAAGAAAGTGAGCAGTTCTTC.

Details on this clone: This same CDR3 is encoded by further DNA sequences in the sample. The rearrangement links TRBV7-2 to TRBJ1-5, with 7 bases fitting TRBD1. Germline values: CDR1 SGHTA, CDR2 FQGNSA. Unmatched junction bases numbered 1, after V lost 1 base and J lost 1 base. This CDR3 comprises 15 residues. The CDR3 nucleotides are TGTGCCAGCAGCTTAGACAGGGGAAGCAATCAGCCCCAGCATTTT. Amino acids: CASSLDRGSNQPQHF.

On this clone itself: The junction departs from the called germline gene at one end, perhaps through a read error. The J gene is TRBJ2-2, the V gene TRBV5-1, with 9 bases that match TRBD1. This CDR3 contains 17 residues. Germline CDR1 reads SGHRS; CDR2 reads YFSETQ. The CDR3, as DNA: TGTGCCAGCAGCTCTTCCGGGACAGGGCCGAACACCGGGGAGCTGTTTTTT. Amino acid sequence: CASSSSGTGPNTGELFF.

The chain combines TRBV30 with TRBJ1-2; D might be TRBD1 (6 bases). Trimming stripped 5 bases from V and 8 bases from J, with 15 bases between. Germline CDR1 is GTSNPN and CDR2 is SVGIG (reference sequence). This CDR3 region has 12 residues. The DNA for the CDR3 is TGTGCCTGGGTACAGGGAGCTTACGGCTACACCTTC. This translates into CAWVQGAYGYTF.

CDR3 residues: CASSQDDSDRGGTGELFF. CDR3 in DNA: TGCGCCAGCAGCCAAGACGACAGCGACAGGGGTGGCACCGGGGAGCTGTTTTTT. The chain is built from TRBV4-1 and TRBJ2-2; 8 nucleotides line up with TRBD1. J lost 4 bases, V lost 0 bases, and 10 bases had no gene match. CDR3 size: 18 residues. CDR1 is MGHRA, CDR2 YSYEKL, per germline.

The chain recombines TRBV12-5 with TRBJ1-2; TRBD1 matches 7 bases. The ends lost 9 bases at V and 2 bases at J; junction bases unmatched: 3. The V gene's germline CDR1 is LGHNT and CDR2 FRNRAP. The CDR3 covers 12 residues. CDR3 protein: CASRGQNYGYTF. The CDR3 DNA reads as TGTGCTAGCCGGGGACAGAACTATGGCTACACCTTC.

The V call is TRBV7-8, the J call TRBJ1-1; D is possibly TRBD1 (6 bases). Germline CDR1 is SGHVS and CDR2 is FQNEAQ. Trimming took off 4 bases at V and 4 bases at J, with 13 bases between the two ends. CDR3 length equals 14 residues. CDR3 loop: CASSSTGYFTEAFF. CDR3 in DNA: TGTGCCAGCAGCTCCACAGGGTATTTCACTGAAGCTTTCTTT.

V is TRBV2 and J is TRBJ1-2, with D tentatively TRBD1 (5 bases). The CDR3 is made up of 13 amino acids. Germline V gene sequence: CDR1 SNHLY, CDR2 FYNNEI. Trimming took off 3 bases at V and 8 bases at J, with 13 bases between the two ends. CDR3 sequence reads: CASSDKGRGGYTF. CDR3 bases: TGTGCCAGCAGTGATAAGGGGCGCGGGGGCTACACCTTC.

This clone has just one count. As DNA, the CDR3 is TGTGCCAGCAGCCCGCACGGGAGCTCGGGCGGTGGCTACACCTTC. Its protein product is CASSPHGSSGGGYTF. The chain couples TRBV7-3 to TRBJ1-2; D is unresolved. Trimming took off 5 bases at V and 7 bases at J, with 20 bases between the two ends. The V gene's germline CDR1 is SGHTA and CDR2 FQGTGA. The CDR3 extends over 15 amino acids.

V is TRBV28 and J is TRBJ1-1; D gene uncertain. The CDR3 length is 14 residues. The V gene lost 3 bases and the J gene lost 1 base, with 9 bases spanning the gap. Germline CDR1 reads MDHEN; CDR2 reads SYDVKM. The CDR3 region is CASSFPRENTEAFF. The CDR3 DNA reads TGTGCCAGCAGTTTCCCCAGAGAGAACACTGAAGCTTTCTTT. Variable domain in full (rest from reference TRBV28 and TRBJ1-1): DVKVTQSSRYLVKRTGEKVFLECVQDMDHENMFWYRQDPGLGLRLIYFSYDVKMKEKGDIPEGYSVSREKKERFSLILESASTNQTSMYLCASSFPRENTEAFFGQGTRLTVV.

This chain uses TRBV6-5 with TRBJ2-5; D uncertain. This CDR3 region has 13 residues. Trimming stripped 0 bases from V and 5 bases from J, with 7 bases between. Germline-derived CDR1 and CDR2 are MNHEY and SVGAGI. The CDR3 region is CASSYSSMETQYF. The CDR3 DNA reads TGTGCCAGCAGTTACTCGAGTATGGAGACCCAGTACTTC.

The chain employs TRBV4-3 and TRBJ2-2; D is unresolved. The CDR3 has 13 residues. The V and J ends lost 4 bases and 5 bases respectively, with 8 bases between them. Germline V gives CDR1 LGHNA, CDR2 YSLEER. The CDR3 here is CASSPTETGELFF. CDR3 coding DNA: TGCGCCAGCAGCCCCACTGAAACCGGGGAGCTGTTTTTT.

The genes are TRBV7-9 and TRBJ1-6; D ambiguous. The germline V and J ends were trimmed by 5 bases and 6 bases, with 17 bases remaining between them. CDR1 and CDR2 from the germline V gene are SEHNR and FQNEAQ (reference sequence). CDR3 length: 16 amino acids. CDR3 DNA: TGTGCCAGCAGCCGTATCCTAACCGGCAGTAATTCACCCCTCCACTTT. This gives the protein CASSRILTGSNSPLHF.